The 32 T cell receptor beta chains below were found in one sample sequenced in a study of blood T cell repertoires in COVID-19. The protocol was immunoSEQ multiplex PCR, while the TCRdb copy is restricted to in-frame clones and leaves out a portion. The sample has about 370,000 clones; around 90% are singletons. The sequencing input was peripheral blood. These receptors were collected from a woman in her twenties or thirties with COVID-19, enrolled during active disease.

V is TRBV30 and J is TRBJ1-2; TRBD1 aligns across 7 bases. There are 14 residues in the CDR3. With V trimmed by 3 bases and J by 3 bases, 7 bases remained unmatched. CDR1 is GTSNPN and CDR2 is SVGIG in the germline V gene (reference sequence). In DNA form, the CDR3 reads TGTGCCTGGAGCCCAGGGGGGTTGGACTATGGCTACACCTTC. This encodes CAWSPGGLDYGYTF.

The V and J genes are TRBV18 and TRBJ1-5; 11 positions agree with TRBD1. This CDR3 has 14 amino acids. J was trimmed by 7 bases and V by 5 bases; bases with no gene match: 4. CDR1 is KGHSH and CDR2 is LQKENI in the germline V gene. This CDR3 reads CASSGTGGEQPQHF. The CDR3 region has the DNA TGTGCCAGCTCAGGGACAGGGGGAGAACAGCCCCAGCATTTT.

The chain has TRBV24-1 and TRBJ2-7; 9 positions agree with TRBD1. This CDR3 contains 14 residues. V shed 4 bases, J shed 5 bases, and the junction held 5 bases outside the gene matches. CDR1 and CDR2 (germline): KGHDR, SFDVKD. The CDR3 loop is CATSDPDRGHEQYF. The CDR3 bases are TGTGCCACCAGTGACCCGGACAGGGGCCACGAGCAGTACTTC.

This clone was counted only a few times. The rearrangement uses TRBV9 and TRBJ2-2; 8 nucleotides align to TRBD1. CDR1 and CDR2 (germline): SGDLS, YYNGEE. This CDR3 region has 17 residues. J gave up 0 bases and V 3 bases, and 7 bases lay outside the gene matches. The CDR3 loop is CASSDPRDRSNTGELFF. In DNA form, the CDR3 reads TGTGCCAGCAGCGACCCCCGGGACAGGTCGAACACCGGGGAGCTGTTTTTT. The full variable domain, completed using reference TRBV9 and TRBJ2-2, is DSGVTQTPKHLITATGQRVTLRCSPRSGDLSVYWYQQSLDQGLQFLIQYYNGEERAKGNILERFSAQQFPDLHSELNLSSLELGDSALYFCASSDPRDRSNTGELFFGEGSRLTVL.

The gene calls are TRBV3-1 (or the pseudogene TRBV3-2) and TRBJ2-1, with D perhaps matching TRBD2 (5 bases). The CDR3 consists of 16 residues. CDR1 LGHDT and CDR2 YNNKEL come from the germline V gene (reference sequence). The ends were cut back, 1 base at V and 7 bases at J, with 17 bases in the middle. As DNA, the CDR3 is TGTGCCAGCAGCCAAGCCCCGCCTACGGGAATGAATGAGCAGTTCTTC. Amino acid sequence: CASSQAPPTGMNEQFF.

The chain has TRBV6-2 or TRBV6-3 and TRBJ1-1; D unresolved. Trimming took 2 bases from V and 0 from J, leaving 7 bases between them. The CDR3 totals 14 residues. Germline values: CDR1 MNHEY, CDR2 SVGEGT. The CDR3 DNA reads TGTGCCAGCAGTTACGAAGCGTTGAACACTGAAGCTTTCTTT. Its protein is CASSYEALNTEAFF.

The genes are TRBV6-1 and TRBJ2-1, with D possibly TRBD1 on 6 matching bases. V dropped 0 bases and J dropped 2 bases, with 11 bases sitting between them. Germline assignment: CDR1 MNHNS and CDR2 SASEGT. This CDR3 has 16 amino acids. The CDR3 loop reads CASSEALQGTYNEQFF. The CDR3 DNA is TGTGCCAGCAGTGAAGCGCTTCAGGGGACCTACAATGAGCAGTTCTTC.

The V and J genes are TRBV9 and TRBJ2-5; 8 nucleotides align to TRBD2. The germline CDR1 and CDR2 sequences are SGDLS and YYNGEE. J gave up 5 bases and V 0 bases, and 9 bases lay outside the gene matches. The CDR3 is 16 residues long. Here the CDR3 reads CASSVDIVPGGETQYF. Here the CDR3 DNA reads TGTGCCAGCAGCGTAGATATAGTACCGGGGGGGGAGACCCAGTACTTC.

V usage is TRBV7-9 and J usage is TRBJ2-1; no firm D call. Germline CDR1 and CDR2: SEHNR and FQNEAQ (reference sequence). The CDR3 consists of 14 residues. V was clipped by 5 bases and J by 7 bases, with 15 bases between them. The CDR3 sequence is CASSPEESQNEQFF. The CDR3 DNA is TGTGCCAGCAGCCCTGAAGAATCCCAGAATGAGCAGTTCTTC.

The rearrangement joins TRBV2 to TRBJ2-3; possible D gene TRBD2, 6 bases. Germline V CDR1 and CDR2: SNHLY, FYNNEI. The CDR3 is made up of 14 amino acids. Trimming removed 7 bases from V and 2 bases from J, with 13 bases in between. CDR3 sequence (DNA): TGTGCCAGCATTTGGGGGAGGAACACAGATACGCAGTATTTT. Residues: CASIWGRNTDTQYF.

The genes are TRBV6-2 or TRBV6-3 and TRBJ2-3; D ambiguous. Trimming left V 3 bases short and J 3 bases short, with 13 bases between. The CDR3 is 15 amino acids. Germline CDR1 is MNHEY and CDR2 is SVGEGT. The CDR3: CASSYYAHSTDTQYF. CDR3 bases: TGTGCCAGCAGTTATTACGCGCATTCAACAGATACGCAGTATTTT.

The chain employs TRBV15 and TRBJ2-7; 7 nucleotides agree with TRBD1. The CDR3 runs to 13 residues. The germline CDR1 and CDR2 sequences are LNHNV and YYDKDF (reference sequence). V trimming: 2 bases; J trimming: 2 bases; junction bases outside the gene matches: 0. The CDR3 region is CATSRQGAYEQYF. CDR3 sequence (DNA): TGTGCCACCAGCAGACAGGGGGCCTACGAGCAGTACTTC.

The rearrangement uses TRBV27 and TRBJ2-2, with 14 bases lining up with TRBD2. CDR3 length: 16 amino acids. Trimming removed 6 bases from V and 9 bases from J; junction bases left unmatched: 9. The V gene's germline CDR1 is MNHEY and CDR2 SMNVEV (reference sequence). The CDR3 sequence is CASRPGTSGSGRELFF. The DNA for the CDR3 is TGTGCCAGCAGGCCCGGGACTAGCGGGAGCGGGCGGGAGCTGTTTTTT.

V and J are TRBV4-1 and TRBJ1-5; TRBD1 agrees at 8 bases. The V segment lost 0 bases and the J segment 3 bases; nucleotides outside the gene matches: 7. This CDR3 has 17 amino acids. Germline values: CDR1 MGHRA, CDR2 YSYEKL. The CDR3 protein is CASSQDSTGGNNQPQHF. CDR3 in DNA: TGCGCCAGCAGCCAAGATTCCACAGGGGGGAACAATCAGCCCCAGCATTTT.

The chain employs TRBV18 and TRBJ2-7; TRBD1 matches at 7 bases. Germline V gives CDR1 KGHSH, CDR2 LQKENI. This CDR3 is built from 16 residues. V gave up 2 bases and J gave up 2 bases; unmatched junction bases: 9. The CDR3, as DNA: TGTGCCAGCTCACCAAGACGGGACAGCCGACCCTACGAGCAGTACTTC. Amino acid sequence: CASSPRRDSRPYEQYF. The full variable domain, in which reference TRBV18 and TRBJ2-7 provide the parts outside the CDR3, is NAGVMQNPRHLVRRRGQEARLRCSPMKGHSHVYWYRQLPEEGLKFMVYLQKENIIDESGMPKERFSAEFPKEGPSILRIQQVVRGDSAAYFCASSPRRDSRPYEQYFGPGTRLTVT.

The chain combines TRBV27 with TRBJ2-3; 7 nucleotides agree with TRBD1. The CDR3 has 13 amino acids. After removal of 6 bases from V and 3 bases from J, the junction contained 3 bases not matched to a gene. Germline V lookup: CDR1 MNHEY, CDR2 SMNVEV (reference sequence). The CDR3 coding sequence is TGTGCCAGCAGATTACAGGGGACAGATACGCAGTATTTT. The encoded protein is CASRLQGTDTQYF.

This clone was counted at least ten times. The rearrangement links TRBV11-3 to TRBJ2-4; D is perhaps TRBD2 (5 bases). The CDR3 covers 17 residues. Germline CDR1 SGHNT, CDR2 YENEEA. Between the trimmed V and J ends, which lost 5 bases and 0 bases, there was a span of 17 bases. This CDR3 is CASSLSAGSLAKNIQYF. CDR3 nucleotide sequence: TGTGCCAGCAGCCTCTCCGCGGGCAGCCTAGCCAAAAACATTCAGTACTTC.

The chain is built from TRBV7-2 and TRBJ2-3; D remains unclear. V lost 3 bases and J lost 2, with 6 bases in between. From germline, CDR1 is SGHTA and CDR2 FQGNSA. This CDR3 is built from 13 residues. CDR3 amino acids: CASSFVFTDTQYF. The CDR3, as DNA: TGTGCCAGCAGCTTCGTTTTCACAGATACGCAGTATTTT.

The DNA of the CDR3 is TGTGCCACCAGTCCCCGGGACAGGGGGCATGGCTACACCTTC. It codes for CATSPRDRGHGYTF. The chain joins TRBV24-1 to TRBJ1-2; 12 bases match TRBD1. This CDR3 spans 14 amino acids. The V and J ends lost 6 bases and 6 bases, in that order; junction bases with no gene match: 4. The V gene's germline CDR1 is KGHDR and CDR2 SFDVKD.

CDR3 coding DNA: TGTGCCAGCAGTTACGGGCAGTATATCAATGAGCAGTTCTTC. This encodes CASSYGQYINEQFF. The rearrangement uses TRBV6-2 or TRBV6-3 and TRBJ2-1; D unresolved. V lost 2 bases and J 6 bases, leaving 11 bases between the germline ends. Germline V gene sequence: CDR1 MNHEY, CDR2 SVGEGT. This CDR3 is built from 14 residues.

The chain links TRBV7-2 to TRBJ2-5; 13 bases fit TRBD2. CDR1 SGHTA and CDR2 FQGNSA come from the germline V gene. V lost 1 base and J lost 5; bases outside the gene matches: 10. CDR3 size: 18 residues. CDR3 nucleotide sequence: TGTGCCAGCAGCTTAGGGCCTGGACTAGCGGGAGTAAGGGAGACCCAGTACTTC. Protein sequence: CASSLGPGLAGVRETQYF.

The V gene is TRBV6-2 or TRBV6-3, the J gene TRBJ1-2; no clear D gene. Trimming removed 5 bases at V and 5 bases at J, with 18 bases between. Germline-derived CDR1 and CDR2 are MNHEY and SVGEGT. This CDR3 is 15 amino acids long. CDR3 sequence: CASSSFGQVDYGYTF. CDR3 DNA: TGTGCCAGCAGTAGCTTTGGGCAGGTGGATTATGGCTACACCTTC.

This clone was recorded once. The chain carries TRBV7-9 and TRBJ2-3; a weak D match, TRBD1 (7 bases). The CDR3 consists of 12 residues. The germline V gene has CDR1 SEHNR and CDR2 FQNEAQ (reference sequence). Trimming cost V 5 bases and J 8 bases, with 11 bases left between them. The CDR3 DNA sequence: TGTGCCAGCAGCGGAGGGGGCCGTACGCAGTATTTT. Protein product: CASSGGGRTQYF.

The genes are TRBV27 and TRBJ2-3; D gene unclear. V lost 5 bases to trimming and J lost 2 bases, with 11 bases between them. CDR1 and CDR2 (germline): MNHEY, SMNVEV (reference sequence). The CDR3 sequence is 14 residues long. The CDR3: CASSQTSVTDTQYF. The CDR3 DNA reads as TGTGCCAGCAGTCAAACAAGCGTCACAGATACGCAGTATTTT.

The CDR3 loop is CASSERQGYGYTF. CDR3 in DNA: TGTGCCAGCAGTGAGAGACAGGGCTATGGCTACACCTTC. The genes are TRBV6-4 and TRBJ1-2, with 7 bases aligning to TRBD1. This CDR3 is built from 13 residues. Germline V gene lookup returns CDR1 MRHNA and CDR2 SNTAGT. With V trimmed by 3 bases and J by 4 bases, 2 bases remained unmatched.

This clone was detected once. This chain joins TRBV27 and TRBJ1-6; a weak D match, TRBD1 (6 bases). The CDR3 totals 15 residues. Germline CDR1 reads MNHEY; CDR2 reads SMNVEV (reference sequence). Trimming took 2 bases from V and 8 from J, leaving 13 bases between them. CDR3 in DNA: TGTGCCAGCAGTTTAGAGGGGGGGTATCATTCACCCCTCCACTTT. It codes for CASSLEGGYHSPLHF.

The J gene is TRBJ1-3, the V gene TRBV29-1, with D hard to call. The CDR3 spans 13 residues. Germline values: CDR1 SQVTM, CDR2 ANQGSEA. The germline V and J ends were trimmed by 7 bases and 0 bases, with 10 bases remaining between them. The CDR3 nucleotides are TGCAGCGGGTCCGAGAGCTCTGGAAACACCATATATTTT. This codes for CSGSESSGNTIYF. Full variable domain (rest looked up from reference TRBV29-1 and TRBJ1-3): SAVISQKPSRDICQRGTSLTIQCQVDSQVTMMFWYRQQPGQSLTLIATANQGSEATYESGFVIDKFPISRPNLTFSTLTVSNMSPEDSSIYLCSGSESSGNTIYFGEGSWLTVV.

The V gene is TRBV6-5, the J gene TRBJ2-3; D is perhaps TRBD1 (5 bases). The V end lost 2 bases, the J end lost 2 bases, and 8 bases lay between the germline ends. Germline V gene sequence: CDR1 MNHEY, CDR2 SVGAGI. The CDR3 spans 14 residues. The CDR3 DNA reads TGTGCCAGCAGTTACGCCAGGGACACAGATACGCAGTATTTT. Translated, it gives CASSYARDTDTQYF.

The chain carries TRBV20-1 and TRBJ2-3; D perhaps matches TRBD2 (5 bases). Between the trimmed V and J ends, which lost 5 bases and 5 bases, there was a span of 8 bases. Germline CDR1 and CDR2: DFQATT and SNEGSKA (reference sequence). CDR3 length: 11 residues. This chain's CDR3 is CSAGRGDTQYF. The CDR3 coding sequence is TGCAGTGCTGGCCGGGGAGATACGCAGTATTTT.

This chain connects TRBV6-2 or TRBV6-3 to TRBJ1-6, with TRBD1 matching over 7 bases. The CDR3 spans 16 residues. Germline-derived CDR1 and CDR2 are MNHEY and SVGEGT. With V trimmed by 4 bases and J by 1 base, 4 bases remained unmatched. CDR3 sequence reads: CASSFLQGSYNSPLHF. The CDR3 coding sequence is TGTGCCAGCAGTTTCTTACAGGGGTCCTATAATTCACCCCTCCACTTT.

This clone was seen a single time. This chain uses TRBV24-1 with TRBJ2-1, with TRBD2 matching 9 bases. The CDR3 runs to 15 residues. V lost 3 bases, J lost 6 bases, and 5 bases stayed unmatched. Germline CDR1 reads KGHDR; CDR2 reads SFDVKD. CDR3 amino acids: CATSDTLAGTNEQFF. CDR3 nucleotides: TGTGCCACCAGTGATACTCTAGCGGGGACCAATGAGCAGTTCTTC.

With regard to this clone: Other DNA sequences within the sample encode an identical CDR3. This sequence joins TRBV18 and TRBJ2-5, with 15 bases lining up with TRBD2. J gave up 4 bases and V 6 bases, and 3 bases lay outside the gene matches. The CDR3 has 15 residues. CDR1 and CDR2 from the germline V gene are KGHSH and LQKENI. The CDR3 loop reads CASSPGLAGGETQYF. Here the CDR3 DNA reads TGTGCCAGCTCCCCGGGACTAGCGGGAGGAGAGACCCAGTACTTC.